The 16 T cell receptor beta chains below all came from one sample that was sequenced in a study of cytomegalovirus exposure and HLA in healthy donors. Amplification used 60 Vbeta primers and 13 Jbeta primers. Sequencing was performed with immunoSEQ multiplex PCR; in TCRdb, only in-frame clones are kept and a portion is missing. The table has about 120,000 clones, approximately 78% seen once. Sequencing used PBMCs. All receptors derive from a woman in her 40s in good health and CMV-seropositive.

V gene TRBV7-2 combines with J gene TRBJ1-2, with D possibly matching TRBD1 (5 bases). CDR3 length equals 13 residues. V was trimmed by 2 bases and J by 4 bases, leaving 8 bases between them. The germline V gene encodes CDR1 SGHTA and CDR2 FQGNSA. For the CDR3, the DNA is TGTGCCAGCAGCTTAAGGGGATCCTATGGCTACACCTTC. This encodes CASSLRGSYGYTF.

CDR3 nucleotides: TGTGCCAGCAGCCTCCGACTAGCGGGGACGCTAAATGAGCAGTTCTTC. Residues: CASSLRLAGTLNEQFF. The chain is built from TRBV9 and TRBJ2-1; 11 nucleotides line up with TRBD2. J was trimmed by 7 bases and V by 4 bases; bases with no gene match: 10. The CDR3 has 16 residues. Germline CDR1 and CDR2: SGDLS and YYNGEE.

This chain joins TRBV7-2 and TRBJ1-4; D unresolved. Trimming shortened V by 4 bases and J by 4 bases, and 7 bases separated the two germline ends. This CDR3 spans 13 amino acids. The germline CDR1 and CDR2 sequences are SGHTA and FQGNSA. As DNA, the CDR3 is TGTGCCAGCAGCTCTTACAGTAATGAAAAACTGTTTTTT. It specifies CASSSYSNEKLFF.

This clone was observed a single time. This chain connects TRBV2 to TRBJ1-5; TRBD1 matches at 8 bases. The CDR3 is 16 amino acids. Germline CDR1 SNHLY, CDR2 FYNNEI. V trimming: 2 bases; J trimming: 9 bases; junction bases outside the gene matches: 12. The CDR3 sequence: CASSEPGQGESPPQHF. The CDR3 DNA reads TGTGCCAGCAGTGAACCAGGACAGGGTGAGAGTCCGCCCCAGCATTTT.

The V call is TRBV7-6, the J call TRBJ2-2; 7 nucleotides align to TRBD1. The ends lost 1 base at V and 5 bases at J; junction bases unmatched: 10. The germline CDR1 and CDR2 sequences are SGHVS and FNYEAQ. This CDR3 has 17 residues. The CDR3 nucleotides read TGTGCCAGCAGCTTAGGAGTAGAGGGGGCAAGAACCGGGGAGCTGTTTTTT. Amino acids: CASSLGVEGARTGELFF.

The V gene is TRBV5-1, the J gene TRBJ2-2; 11 bases fit TRBD2. J was trimmed by 1 base and V by 1 base; bases with no gene match: 3. The CDR3 contains 17 residues. Germline V gene data show CDR1 as SGHRS and CDR2 as YFSETQ. As DNA, the CDR3 is TGCGCCAGCAGCTTGACTAGCGGGGGCTGGAACACCGGGGAGCTGTTTTTT. It yields the protein CASSLTSGGWNTGELFF.

The V call is TRBV7-9, the J call TRBJ1-6, with D perhaps matching TRBD1 (5 bases). Trimming removed 1 base at V and 8 bases at J, with 12 bases between. The CDR3 totals 15 residues. CDR1 is SEHNR, CDR2 FQNEAQ, per germline (reference sequence). The CDR3 sequence: CASSLDRLLDSPLHF. In nucleotides, the CDR3 is TGTGCCAGCAGCTTAGACAGGTTGTTGGATTCACCCCTCCACTTT.

The rearrangement links TRBV7-2 to TRBJ2-5, with 7 bases matching TRBD1. V gave up 5 bases and J gave up 3 bases; unmatched junction bases: 0. In germline, CDR1 is SGHTA, CDR2 FQGNSA. The CDR3 covers 12 residues. CDR3 amino acids: CASSTGEETQYF. The CDR3 DNA is TGTGCCAGCAGCACAGGGGAAGAGACCCAGTACTTC.

This clone was seen a handful of times. The chain employs TRBV5-1 and TRBJ1-1, with unresolved D. In germline, CDR1 is SGHRS, CDR2 YFSETQ. CDR3 length equals 14 residues. V was pared by 2 bases and J by 1 base, with 9 bases between. CDR3 nucleotides: TGCGCCAGCAGCTTTGGACGGGGGAACACTGAAGCTTTCTTT. This sequence encodes CASSFGRGNTEAFF.

This chain connects TRBV5-1 to TRBJ1-5, with a possible D match to TRBD1 (6 bases). V lost 4 bases, J lost 3 bases, and 11 bases lay in between. The CDR3 has 14 residues. The germline V gene encodes CDR1 SGHRS and CDR2 YFSETQ. CDR3 bases: TGCGCCAGCAGCCCCGGGGGGGCCAATCAGCCCCAGCATTTT. This codes for CASSPGGANQPQHF.

This rearrangement joins TRBV12-5 to TRBJ1-5; D remains unclear. The CDR3 extends over 11 amino acids. The V gene lost 4 bases and the J gene lost 4 bases, with 2 bases spanning the gap. CDR1 and CDR2 from the germline V gene are LGHNT and FRNRAP. The CDR3 here is CASGSNQPQHF. The CDR3 coding sequence is TGTGCTAGTGGTTCGAATCAGCCCCAGCATTTT. The full variable domain, completed using reference TRBV12-5 and TRBJ1-5, is DARVTQTPRHKVTEMGQEVTMRCQPILGHNTVFWYRQTMMQGLELLAYFRNRAPLDDSGMPKDRFSAEMPDATLATLKIQPSEPRDSAVYFCASGSNQPQHFGDGTRLSIL.

The chain is built from TRBV5-4 and TRBJ2-5; 10 nucleotides line up with TRBD1. This CDR3 comprises 15 residues. Germline CDR1 and CDR2: SGHNT and YYREEE (reference sequence). Trimming at V came to 4 bases and at J to 3 bases, leaving 6 bases not matched to a gene. CDR3 amino acids: CASSGAGQGKETQYF. CDR3 in DNA: TGTGCCAGCAGCGGCGCGGGACAGGGGAAAGAGACCCAGTACTTC.

V usage is TRBV18 and J usage is TRBJ2-5, with a tentative D call TRBD1 (5 bases). The CDR3 runs 14 residues. Per germline, CDR1 KGHSH and CDR2 LQKENI. V shed 3 bases and J shed 3 bases, with 11 bases lying between them. The CDR3 sequence: CASSPGRQEETQYF. The CDR3 nucleotides read TGTGCCAGCTCACCGGGGCGGCAGGAAGAGACCCAGTACTTC.

J is TRBJ2-7 and V is TRBV2; 7 positions match TRBD1. V shed 9 bases and J 2 bases; nucleotides not matched to a gene: 4. The germline V gene encodes CDR1 SNHLY and CDR2 FYNNEI. The length of the CDR3 is 12 residues. The CDR3 nucleotides are TGTGCCAGAGGGGGCCACCCCTACGAGCAGTACTTC. As protein: CARGGHPYEQYF.

This sequence joins TRBV4-1 and TRBJ1-2, with TRBD1 matching over 9 bases. CDR3 size: 15 residues. CDR1 and CDR2 (germline): MGHRA, YSYEKL. J lost 4 bases, V lost 2 bases, and 5 bases had no gene match. As DNA, the CDR3 is TGCGCCAGCAGCCAAAATGACAGGGGGTTCTATGGCTACACCTTC. It translates to CASSQNDRGFYGYTF.

The chain is built from TRBV10-3 and TRBJ2-3; D is possibly TRBD1 (6 bases). V shed 5 bases and J shed 3 bases, with 15 bases lying between them. Germline V lookup: CDR1 ENHRY, CDR2 SYGVKD. The CDR3 is made up of 15 amino acids. The CDR3 is CAISPTGEGTDTQYF. The CDR3 coding sequence is TGTGCCATCAGTCCGACAGGCGAGGGGACAGATACGCAGTATTTT.